This TCR beta chain was obtained from a study of T cell responses to AZD1222 COVID-19 vaccine. Trimming left V 6 bases short and J 4 bases short, with 13 bases between. This CDR3 is built from 14 residues. Germline CDR1 MNHEY, CDR2 SVGAGI. Method: immunoSEQ multiplex PCR; TCRdb's copy keeps in-frame clones and lacks some. Of more than 120,000 clones listed, 85% to 95% are singletons. The V gene is TRBV6-5, the J gene TRBJ2-1; TRBD2 is a possible D gene (6 bases). The sequencing used peripheral blood, collected 28 days after the second AZD1222 dose. The source is an adult who received the AZD1222 COVID-19 vaccine. The CDR3 region is CASRPTGTYNEQFF. CDR3 bases: TGTGCCAGCAGACCAACCGGGACTTACAATGAGCAGTTCTTC.